This T cell receptor (beta chain) came from a study of cytomegalovirus exposure and HLA in healthy donors (dated by TCRdb to about 2017). Some background on the complete study: In an earlier analysis of several hundred of the donors, about 260 Gb of sequence data and 90 million to 120 million unique TCR beta sequences from about 179 million T cells were reported. Roughly 300 gigabases of sequencing data and around 90 million unique TCR sequences made up an early release that covered around 640 HLA-typed donors. Of the approximately 400 genotyped donors, approximately 81% were placed in the genetic ancestry cluster associated with self-reported Caucasian donors. The study was designed to test whether signatures of past pathogen exposure could be identified by cataloging public T cell receptors. The study profiled the T cell repertoires of hundreds of subjects by immunosequencing and related them to cytomegalovirus serostatus. In addition to the first cohort of around 670 subjects, a separate validation cohort of under 150 different subjects was used. The study combined high-throughput TCR immunosequencing, statistical association of individual TCRs with disease status, and machine learning to predict cytomegalovirus infection status. A later analysis re-examined previously published TCR beta repertoires from more than 650 donors and added high-resolution HLA genotyping to investigate patterns of TCR occurrence. Rather than using new phenotypic data, the later analysis identified candidate immune exposures from TCR beta sequences and from how often those sequences occurred across donors. In an earlier analysis of more than 550 of the donors, high-throughput TCR beta sequencing was used to judge whether each TCR beta V gene segment behaved as functional or pseudogenic. Donor age, sex, ethnicity and CMV serostatus were compiled together with the repertoire data. Genome-wide SNP genotypes for about 65% of the roughly 670 donors were used in a later genetic analysis, which treated that subset as a discovery cohort. All discovery cohort repertoires had been generated on a single sequencing platform. Both class I and class II loci were covered by HLA typing, at four-digit resolution. Typing coverage varied by locus: roughly 629-640 donors for A, B, C, DRB1 and DQB1; 500 to 550 for DQA1; around 610 for DPA1; roughly 450 for DPB1. Because of strong linkage in the cohort, 5 or 6 DR-DQ haplotypes were treated as single units for association and clustering. Among some 410 genotyped donors of the cohort, an average of roughly 230,000 unique TCR beta nucleotide sequences was sequenced per donor, of which about 19% were non-productive. Study-level results and caveats: Strong co-occurrence of HLA alleles, especially DR and DQ, made assigning TCR associations to individual alleles difficult. The classifier was reported to diagnose cytomegalovirus status with high specificity and sensitivity in both the original cohort and the validation cohort. Compared with the approximately 670-donor mean, donors in an Asian-associated ancestry cluster had fewer N-insertions in productive TCRs, according to a later genetic analysis. It was suggested by the authors that the approach could potentially be generalized to other disease states and immunological phenotypes. The study gave a list of around 170 TCR beta chains associated with cytomegalovirus. Most TCR sequences were observed very rarely across donors, whereas some public TCRs were present in many individuals. A later analysis associated about 17,000 TCR beta sequences with specific HLA alleles at a false discovery rate of 0.05. A later analysis found that TCR association rates varied across HLA loci, with DRB1 alleles showing the most associated TCRs and HLA-C alleles the fewest. Broadly in line with IMGT annotations, most TCR beta V segments showed up in productive rearrangements about 87% or about 30% of the time in an earlier analysis of around 600 of the donors. For the cohort, immune exposure information was limited to CMV serostatus. In a later analysis, several top co-occurrence clusters were reported to appear linked to parvovirus B19, influenza, CMV and Epstein-Barr virus. Sequencing depth was assumed to be roughly uniform across donors in the presence/absence analyses, though that assumption may not hold. In a later analysis, most CMV-associated TCR beta chains were found to appear HLA-restricted, with HLA associations seemingly driven largely by CMV exposure. A group of highly shared sequence variants was considered likely to be a technical artifact of the sequencing pipeline. In a later genetic analysis, a missense DCLRE1C variant was associated with V-gene and J-gene trimming of TCR beta chains, and the association was replicated in an independent cohort. A few of the identified cytomegalovirus-associated TCR beta chains were confirmed in vitro to be specific for cytomegalovirus antigens. A further reported finding was that TCR beta sequences accurately predicted the HLA-A and HLA-B alleles for most subjects in the first cohort. Compared with equally common non-associated chains, HLA-associated TCR beta chains in a later analysis were more clonally expanded and had lower generation probabilities. The earlier analysis of fewer than 750 of the donors excluded around 17 rarely observed V segments, including chromosome 9 orphons, because counts were too low. Correlated functional status among segregating V segments might reflect linkage disequilibrium, but an unknown experimental factor could not be ruled out. Because some donors lacked HLA typing at each locus, the association tests relied only on the typed subset. The cohort was sequenced for TCR beta chains only, and without alpha or paired-chain data the features that could be detected were limited.

This clone was observed a single time. Its antigen specificity is not known. Within one base of it there is no much larger clone, and no base qualities were kept. The cohort comprised hundreds of healthy bone marrow donors. At the time of sampling, every cohort member was nominally healthy, though immune exposures that went unrecorded were likely present. The donor tested CMV seropositive and was one of the 289 seropositive cohort members. Each donor provided a peripheral blood sample, and peripheral blood mononuclear cells were used for TCR beta sequencing. The Qiagen DNeasy Blood Extraction Kit was used to extract genomic DNA from the blood cell samples. Receptors were amplified or captured by the immunoSEQ multiplex PCR assay. A mixture of 60 forward primers for TCR Vbeta segments and 13 reverse primers for TCR Jbeta segments was used in the multiplex PCR. A multiplex PCR assay on genomic DNA amplified the CDR3 region of rearranged TCR beta genes. The amplified TCR beta libraries were sequenced on the Illumina HiSeq System as 87-base-pair reads. For the original study's pipeline: In a later analysis, about 80 million unique TCR beta chains were counted across the 666 repertoires, and around 10 million of these chains were shared by at least two donors. Raw reads were error-corrected and collapsed into unique sequences with a nearest-neighbor algorithm that merged closely related sequences to remove PCR and sequencing errors. CDR3 sequences were aligned to IMGT reference sequences to assign V, D and J gene segments. For a sequence to be retained, at least a six-nucleotide match to both a V gene segment and a J gene segment was required. A rearrangement counted as productive if the CDR3 had no stop codons and remained in frame with V and J, and every other rearrangement counted as non-productive. Following IMGT convention, CDR3 was defined as the stretch from the second conserved V-encoded cysteine up to the conserved J-encoded phenylalanine. In an earlier analysis of around 570 of the donors, sequences lacking an unambiguous match to a single V gene segment were excluded. An earlier analysis of about 600 of the donors called V segments functional above 56.7% productive rearrangements and segregating when the between-donor standard deviation exceeded 5%. A statistical classification framework was built to diagnose cytomegalovirus status from the catalog of TCR beta chain sequences. V and J gene assignment, in a later analysis, came from comparing TCR nucleotide sequences with IMGT/GENE-DB human TR gene sequences. A later analysis assigned CDR3 sequences and most-parsimonious VDJ recombination scenarios with the TCRdist pipeline. In a later analysis, each TCR beta chain was defined by its CDR3 amino acid sequence together with its V-gene family, and reads without a unique V-gene family were excluded. A later analysis removed 600 or so highly shared, low-generation-probability nucleotide sequences to deal with suspected cross-contamination and a sequencing artifact. In a later analysis, a clonal expansion index was calculated for each public chain from normalized within-repertoire ranks of inferred template counts. In a later analysis, generation probabilities were computed with a VDJ recombination model fitted to out-of-frame rearrangements, and the resulting probabilities were checked against IGoR. A later analysis scored TCR-TCR, TCR-HLA and TCR-CMV co-occurrence with hypergeometric tests, applying a repertoire-size bias correction to TCR pairs. False discovery rates were estimated in a later analysis by permuting HLA or CMV assignments 20 times. A later analysis grouped co-occurring TCRs with DBSCAN, adding TCRdist sequence similarity when clustering within HLA-allele-positive subsets. Repertoires with fewer than 30,000 or more than 120,000 public chains were left out of co-occurrence clustering, as were roughly five repertoires with anomalous nucleotide sharing. TCRdb carries this immuneACCESS record with in-frame sequences only. Its versions omit some clonotypes, under half of them owing to an unresolved V gene in the studies checked, with the rest unexplained. Clone size and V and J calls were adopted from that table, with D and trimming inferred from the DNA. Within this sample are about 120,000 clones, with 75% of them counted one time only. Roughly 3% of the sample rests with the top ten.

Source material: PBMCs. This sequence originates from a middle-aged woman in good health and CMV-seropositive.

The nucleotides read TGTGCCAGCAGCGGCAACAGGAGGGGTAACACTGAAGCTTTCTTT. Protein translation: CASSGNRRGNTEAFF. The rearrangement joined TRBV11-2 to TRBJ1-1, and perhaps TRBD1 as D gene, on 5 matching bases. Spanning cysteine to phenylalanine, the CDR3 consists of 15 amino acids. Left in the record is the CDR3 DNA by itself, 45 bases read in frame from the first base. V sheds 5 bases and J sheds 2 bases, leaving 15 bases between their ends. Taken from the germline V gene, the CDR1 and CDR2 loops are SGHAT and FQNNGV.